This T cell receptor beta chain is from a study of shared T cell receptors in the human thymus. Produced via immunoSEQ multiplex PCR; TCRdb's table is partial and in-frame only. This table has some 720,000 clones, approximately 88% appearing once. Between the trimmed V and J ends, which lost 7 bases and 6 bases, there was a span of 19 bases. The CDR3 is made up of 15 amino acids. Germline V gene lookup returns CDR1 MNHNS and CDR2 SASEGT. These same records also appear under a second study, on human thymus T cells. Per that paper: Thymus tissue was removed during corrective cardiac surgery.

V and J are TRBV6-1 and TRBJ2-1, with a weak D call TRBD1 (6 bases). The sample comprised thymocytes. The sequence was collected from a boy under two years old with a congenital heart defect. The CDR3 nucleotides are TGTGCCAGCATTAATACAGGGAAACGGGGCAATGAGCAGTTCTTC. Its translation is CASINTGKRGNEQFF.